The next 4 T cell receptor beta chains were all read from a single sample in a study of CD8 T cells in ankylosing spondylitis. TCRdb independently ran MiXCR on the 5' RACE reads; one entry per CDR3 protein. Of roughly 48,000 distinct CDR3 sequences listed, 7.4% were seen once; the top ten hold about 8.1%. The sample consisted of blood, either unsorted or a sorted T cell fraction (not recorded which). These receptors originate from a female donor with ankylosing spondylitis or in good health (not recorded which).

This clonotype has at least ten counts. V is TRBV6-5 and J is TRBJ2-3, with TRBD2 identical over 11 bases. Germline assignment: CDR1 MNHEY and CDR2 SVGAGI. The CDR3 runs to 17 residues. V dropped 0 bases and J dropped 3; count of bases not matched to a gene: 5. CDR3 sequence: CASSYSTSGVRTDTQYF. The CDR3 nucleotides read TGTGCCAGCAGTTACTCGACTAGCGGGGTCCGAACAGATACGCAGTATTTT.

This clonotype was detected ten times or more. This sequence joins TRBV7-8 and TRBJ2-2, with unresolved D. Germline lookup yields CDR1 SGHVS and CDR2 FQNEAQ. V dropped 8 bases and J dropped 3 bases, with 7 bases sitting between them. This CDR3 is 12 amino acids long. CDR3 amino acids: CASRVDTGELFF. The CDR3, as DNA: TGTGCCAGCCGAGTTGACACCGGGGAGCTGTTTTTT.

The rearrangement joins TRBV18 to TRBJ2-7, with D unresolved. With 2 bases removed from V and 3 bases from J, the gap between germline ends came to 8 bases. Germline V gene sequence: CDR1 KGHSH, CDR2 LQKENI. This CDR3 has 13 residues. CDR3 region: CASSPAMGYEQYV. DNA for the CDR3: TGTGCCAGCTCACCAGCGATGGGCTACGAGCAGTACGTC.

This clonotype was detected ten times or more. The chain recombines TRBV15 with TRBJ1-5; no clear D gene. From germline, CDR1 is LNHNV and CDR2 YYDKDF (reference sequence). The V gene lost 3 bases and the J gene lost 3 bases, with 3 bases spanning the gap. The CDR3 length is 12 residues. Here the CDR3 DNA reads TGTGCCACCAGCAGCCTCAATCAGCCCCAGCATTTT. Amino acid sequence: CATSSLNQPQHF.